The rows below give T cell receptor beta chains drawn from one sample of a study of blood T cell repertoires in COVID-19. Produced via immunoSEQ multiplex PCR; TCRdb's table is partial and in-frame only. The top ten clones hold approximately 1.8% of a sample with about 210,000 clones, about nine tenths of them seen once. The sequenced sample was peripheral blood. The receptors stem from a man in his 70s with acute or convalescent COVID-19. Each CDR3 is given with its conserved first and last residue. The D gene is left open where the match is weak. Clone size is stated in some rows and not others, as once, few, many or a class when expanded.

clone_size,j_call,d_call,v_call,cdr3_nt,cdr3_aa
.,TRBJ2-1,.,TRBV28,TGTGCCAGCAGTTTCCCCCTGATTGGTGGGAGTCGTTACAATGAGCAGTTCTTC,CASSFPLIGGSRYNEQFF
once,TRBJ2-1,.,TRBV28,TGTGCCAGCAGCCCCCGAGCCTACAATGAGCAGTTCTTC,CASSPRAYNEQFF
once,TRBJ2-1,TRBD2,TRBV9,TGTGCCAGCAGCGTAGATAGTGGACTAGCGGGAGATAGGACGTTCTTC,CASSVDSGLAGDRTFF
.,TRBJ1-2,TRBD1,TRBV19,TGTGCCAGTAGTAGCCGGGACAGGGACTATGGCTACACCTTC,CASSSRDRDYGYTF
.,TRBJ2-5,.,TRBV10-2,TGCGCCAGCAGTGAGTCGATCGTGAGTGCCCAGTACTTC,CASSESIVSAQYF
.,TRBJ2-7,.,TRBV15,TGTGCCACCAGCAGAGGGACATTCTACGAGCAGTACTTC,CATSRGTFYEQYF
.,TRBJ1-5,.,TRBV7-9,TGTGCCAGCAGCCCGCTAAGCAATCAGCCCCAGCATTTT,CASSPLSNQPQHF
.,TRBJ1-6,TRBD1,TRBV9,TGTGCCAGCAGCGCCGCGGGACAGAGTAATTCACCCCTCCACTTT,CASSAAGQSNSPLHF
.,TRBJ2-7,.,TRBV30,TGTGCCTGGAGTCTTACAGGGTTGGGGGAGCAGTACTTC,CAWSLTGLGEQYF
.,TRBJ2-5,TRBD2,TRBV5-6,TGTGCCAGCAGACCTAGACTAGCGGGGGAGTGGGAGACCCAGTACTTC,CASRPRLAGEWETQYF
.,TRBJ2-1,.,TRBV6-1,TGTGCCAGCAGTGAACAGTCCCACAATGAGCAGTTCTTC,CASSEQSHNEQFF
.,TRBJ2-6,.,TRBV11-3,TGTGCCAGCAGCGCGAGTAGGGGATATGGGGCCAACGTCCTGACTTTC,CASSASRGYGANVLTF
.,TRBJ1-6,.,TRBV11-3,TGTGCCAGCAGCTTTACAGGCAATTCACCCCTCCACTTT,CASSFTGNSPLHF
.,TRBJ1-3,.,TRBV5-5,TGTGCCAGCAGCCACAGCTCTGGAAACACCATATATTTT,CASSHSSGNTIYF
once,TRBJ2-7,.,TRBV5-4,TGTGCCAGCAGCTTGAGTGGGAGTAGATACGAGCAGTACTTC,CASSLSGSRYEQYF
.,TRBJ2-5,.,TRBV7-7,TGTGCTAGCAGCTTAGACGGTGGGCCTGGGGAGACCCAGTACTTC,CASSLDGGPGETQYF
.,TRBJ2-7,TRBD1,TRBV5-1,TGCGCCAGCAACGAGGGACAGGGTTTCTACGAGCAGTACTTC,CASNEGQGFYEQYF
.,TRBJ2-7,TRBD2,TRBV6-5,TGTGCCAGCAGCCCGAGCGGGAGGGCCGACGAGCAGTACTTC,CASSPSGRADEQYF
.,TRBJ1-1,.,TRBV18,TGTGCCAGCTCACCTCAGGTTGGGCGGAACACTGAAGCTTTCTTT,CASSPQVGRNTEAFF
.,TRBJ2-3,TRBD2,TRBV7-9,TGTGCCAGCAGCTTAATGTCTAGCGGTGGACACGATACGCAGTATTTT,CASSLMSSGGHDTQYF
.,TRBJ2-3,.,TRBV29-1,TGCAGCGGCGGGGGCAGGGGATATTCAGATACGCAGTATTTT,CSGGGRGYSDTQYF
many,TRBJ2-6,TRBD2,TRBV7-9,TGTGCCAGCAGCTTTGCGGGGGCTGGGGCCAACGTCCTGACTTTC,CASSFAGAGANVLTF
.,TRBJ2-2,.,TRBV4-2,TGTGCCAGCAGCCAAGAAGGTGGGGCCACCGGGGAGCTGTTTTTT,CASSQEGGATGELFF
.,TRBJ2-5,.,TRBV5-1,TGCGCCAGCAGTCCCGGACAGAATAAAGAGACCCAGTACTTC,CASSPGQNKETQYF
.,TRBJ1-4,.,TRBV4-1,TGCGCCAGCAGCCAAGAGGAGGGCAGGGTTTATGAAAAACTGTTTTTT,CASSQEEGRVYEKLFF
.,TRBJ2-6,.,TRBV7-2,TGTGCCAGCAGCTTAGCGTCCCGGGCTGGGGCCAACGTCCTGACTTTC,CASSLASRAGANVLTF
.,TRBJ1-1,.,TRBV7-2,TGTGCCAGCAGCTTTAACAGAAACACTGAAGCTTTCTTT,CASSFNRNTEAFF
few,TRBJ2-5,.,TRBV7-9,TGTGCCAGCAGCTTTACAACCGTTGGAGAGACCCAGTACTTC,CASSFTTVGETQYF
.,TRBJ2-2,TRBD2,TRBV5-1,TGCGCCAGCAGCGAACCGGCGGGAGTCAGCACCGGGGAGCTGTTTTTT,CASSEPAGVSTGELFF
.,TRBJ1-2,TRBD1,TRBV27,TGTGCCAGCAGTGCGTACAGGGGGGATGGCTACACCTTC,CASSAYRGDGYTF
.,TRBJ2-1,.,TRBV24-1,TGTGCCACCAGTGATAGTTCGGGAACCTACAATGAGCAGTTCTTC,CATSDSSGTYNEQFF
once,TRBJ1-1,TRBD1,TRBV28,TGTGCCAGCAGATCGACAGGGGATTTTGCTGAAGCTTTCTTT,CASRSTGDFAEAFF
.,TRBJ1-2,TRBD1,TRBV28,TGTGCCAGCAGTTTATCCGGACAGGACTATGGCTACACCTTC,CASSLSGQDYGYTF
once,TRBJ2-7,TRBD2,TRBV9,TGTGCCAGCAGCCCCCTAGCGGGGGCAACCTACGAGCAGTACTTC,CASSPLAGATYEQYF
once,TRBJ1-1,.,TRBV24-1,TGTGCCACCAGTGATGGGTTCGGGTCGGCTTTCTTT,CATSDGFGSAFF
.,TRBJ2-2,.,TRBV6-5,TGTGCCAGCAGTTACTCGGTCTCTACCACCGGGGAGCTGTTTTTT,CASSYSVSTTGELFF
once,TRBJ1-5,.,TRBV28,TGTGCCAGCACCTTGGGAGGGAGGGATCAGCCCCAGCATTTT,CASTLGGRDQPQHF
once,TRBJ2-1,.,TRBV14,TGTGCCAGCAGCCGATTCCTCACAGGGCACAATGAGCAGTTCTTC,CASSRFLTGHNEQFF
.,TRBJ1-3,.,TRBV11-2,TGTGCCAGCAGCTTAGAAGGCGGTAGTGGAAACACCATATATTTT,CASSLEGGSGNTIYF
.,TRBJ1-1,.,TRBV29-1,TGCAGCGTAGCCCTTCTCGCCTCCTTGAACACTGAAGCTTTCTTT,CSVALLASLNTEAFF
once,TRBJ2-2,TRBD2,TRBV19,TGTGCCAGTAGTATAACGACTAGCGGGAACACCGGGGAGCTGTTTTTT,CASSITTSGNTGELFF
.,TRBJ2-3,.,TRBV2,TGTGCCAGCAGTGTAACTAGTTCCCGCACAGATACGCAGTATTTT,CASSVTSSRTDTQYF
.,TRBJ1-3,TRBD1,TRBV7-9,TGTGCCAGCCGGCCGACAGGGGTTCCGCACACCATATATTTT,CASRPTGVPHTIYF
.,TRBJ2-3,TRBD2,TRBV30,TGTGCCTGGAGTCGGAGGACTAGCGGGAGCACAGATACGCAGTATTTT,CAWSRRTSGSTDTQYF
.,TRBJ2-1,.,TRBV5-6,TGTGCCAGCAGCTCGGGGGTTACCTACAATGAGCAGTTCTTC,CASSSGVTYNEQFF
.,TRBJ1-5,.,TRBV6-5,TGTGCCAGCAGGCGAACCGGGACTGCCCCTCAGCCCCAGCATTTT,CASRRTGTAPQPQHF
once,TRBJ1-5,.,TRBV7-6,TGTGCCAGCAGCCCCGAGCGGGAACAGCCCCAGCATTTT,CASSPEREQPQHF
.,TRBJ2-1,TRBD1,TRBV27,TGTGCCACCAGGGACAGGGATTACAATGAGCAGTTCTTC,CATRDRDYNEQFF
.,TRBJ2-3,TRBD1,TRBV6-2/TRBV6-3,TGTGCCAGCAGTTACCGGACAGGGGGTGTGTCAGATACGCAGTATTTT,CASSYRTGGVSDTQYF
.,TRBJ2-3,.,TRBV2,TGTGCCAGCAAAGCCAGGGGGGCAGATACGCAGTATTTT,CASKARGADTQYF
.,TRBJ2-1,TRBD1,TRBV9,TGTGCCAGCAGCGTAGGTCCAGGGGGACGCAATGAGCAGTTCTTC,CASSVGPGGRNEQFF
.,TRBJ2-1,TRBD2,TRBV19,TGTGCCAGTAGTGGAAGCGGGAGCACCCACAATGAGCAGTTCTTC,CASSGSGSTHNEQFF
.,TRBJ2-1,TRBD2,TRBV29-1,TGCAGCGTTGTAGCGGGAGTAAGTTCGGGTGAGCAGTTCTTC,CSVVAGVSSGEQFF
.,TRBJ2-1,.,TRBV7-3,TGTGCCAGCAGCTTAACAGGGGACTACAATGAGCAGTTCTTC,CASSLTGDYNEQFF
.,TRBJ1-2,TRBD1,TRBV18,TGTGCCAGCTCACCACCGATCGGACAGGGGAGTGGCTACACCTTC,CASSPPIGQGSGYTF